This TCR beta chain was sequenced for a study of blood T cell repertoires in COVID-19. Germline V gene lookup returns CDR1 GTSNPN and CDR2 SVGIG (reference sequence). V gave up 4 bases and J gave up 2 bases, with 12 bases separating them. The CDR3 consists of 14 residues. Authors' analysis steps: Nucleated cell counts were estimated from reference gene primer amplification. Sequenced by immunoSEQ multiplex PCR; TCRdb stores in-frame clones only, minus some. V and J calls and clone size are given by that table; D and trimming were obtained from the DNA. The table lists roughly 260,000 clones, around 82% of them singletons.

The J gene is TRBJ2-1, the V gene TRBV30; D possibly corresponds to TRBD1 (5 bases). The clonotype was recovered from a woman of 80 years or more with active or convalescent COVID-19. Sequences were obtained from peripheral blood. The CDR3 reads CAWNIRGTYNEQFF. The DNA of the CDR3 is TGTGCCTGGAATATAAGGGGCACCTACAATGAGCAGTTCTTC.